This TCR beta chain derives from a study of blood T cell repertoires in COVID-19. Study in general: Spain, Italy and the United States supplied samples that represented acute and convalescent COVID-19. PBMCs, B-cell-depleted T cells, or T cells provided the cDNA or gDNA that made up the material.

The germline V and J ends were trimmed by 7 bases and 6 bases, with 19 bases remaining between them. CDR3 length equals 14 residues. Germline V gene data show CDR1 as SNHLY and CDR2 as FYNNEI. Sequenced by immunoSEQ multiplex PCR; TCRdb stores in-frame clones only, minus some. In the table there are some 65,000 clones, 74% of which are singletons. This clone was seen more than once but under ten times. The J gene is TRBJ2-7, the V gene TRBV2; D perhaps matches TRBD1 (6 bases). This receptor was identified in an elderly woman with acute or convalescent COVID-19. Sequenced sample: peripheral blood. The CDR3 loop reads CASTVRGFGSEQYF. CDR3 bases: TGTGCCAGCACCGTGAGGGGGTTCGGGTCCGAGCAGTACTTC.